This section outlines one T cell receptor (beta chain) sequence together with its context. Its antigen is undetermined. CDR1 SGDLS and CDR2 YYNGEE come from the germline V gene. V was pared by 0 bases and J by 2 bases, with 14 bases between. This CDR3 is built from 16 residues. This entry comes from a study of siplizumab effects on memory and regulatory T cells. The assay looked at about 10^5 TCR templates in each sample. Some clones are missing from TCRdb's copy, which holds only in-frame ones; the method was immunoSEQ multiplex PCR. The data hold roughly 50,000 clones, with 95% to 97% observed a single time. General study results and limits: Unstimulated subsets accounted for the mapping of only a minor share of the clones that were alloreactive. The alloresponse seemed to draw substantially on naive T cells, which appeared more diverse than memory cells. Alloreactive sequences that could be traced to unstimulated CD4+ memory cells showed a significant reduction under siplizumab.

The source is a human donor in good health. The specimen sequenced was naive CD4+ T cells sorted from blood. The chain recombines TRBV9 with TRBJ1-1; tentatively, D is TRBD1 (5 bases). The DNA of the CDR3 is TGTGCCAGCAGCGTAGGTAGGAGAGGACATAACACTGAAGCTTTCTTT. Its translation is CASSVGRRGHNTEAFF. The full variable domain, completed using reference TRBV9 and TRBJ1-1, is DSGVTQTPKHLITATGQRVTLRCSPRSGDLSVYWYQQSLDQGLQFLIQYYNGEERAKGNILERFSAQQFPDLHSELNLSSLELGDSALYFCASSVGRRGHNTEAFFGQGTRLTVV.